These 5 T cell receptor beta chains share one sample of origin, sequenced in a study of T cell responses to AZD1222 COVID-19 vaccine. Method: immunoSEQ multiplex PCR; TCRdb's copy keeps in-frame clones and lacks some. The table records 200,000 or so clones, approximately 87% of them present only once. Here the sequenced sample was peripheral blood, taken on day 0 of MenACWY control vaccination. Every receptor here comes from an adult in good health.

This clone appeared once. The chain recombines TRBV3-1 (or the pseudogene TRBV3-2) with TRBJ2-7; D remains unclear. The CDR3 length is 13 residues. V was shortened by 1 base and J by 0 bases, with 4 bases between the two germline ends. Germline values: CDR1 LGHDT, CDR2 YNNKEL (reference sequence). The CDR3 sequence: CASSQGASYEQYF. For the CDR3, the DNA is TGTGCCAGCAGCCAAGGGGCCTCCTACGAGCAGTACTTC.

The J gene is TRBJ2-7, the V gene TRBV28; D remains ambiguous. Trimming took 5 bases from V and 3 from J, leaving 8 bases between them. This CDR3 is 12 amino acids long. Germline V CDR1 and CDR2: MDHEN, SYDVKM. The CDR3 DNA is TGTGCCAGCAGTCGCTTTATCTACGAGCAGTACTTC. Residues: CASSRFIYEQYF.

J is TRBJ2-7 and V is TRBV7-9; 7 bases line up with TRBD1. The CDR3 consists of 17 residues. Germline CDR1 and CDR2: SEHNR and FQNEAQ (reference sequence). V shed 4 bases and J 2 bases; nucleotides not matched to a gene: 14. The CDR3 reads CASSSEGARASPYEQYF. The CDR3 DNA follows: TGTGCCAGCAGCTCCGAGGGGGCTCGGGCGAGCCCCTACGAGCAGTACTTC.

The chain has TRBV6-2 or TRBV6-3 and TRBJ2-7; TRBD2 matches 11 bases. CDR1 and CDR2 from the germline V gene are MNHEY and SVGEGT. The CDR3 loop spans 16 amino acids. V gave up 5 bases and J gave up 0 bases; unmatched junction bases: 6. As DNA, the CDR3 is TGTGCCAGCAGTAAAGGAGGGACTAGCGGCTCCTACGAGCAGTACTTC. Protein product: CASSKGGTSGSYEQYF.

This clone was detected once. This rearrangement joins TRBV4-1 to TRBJ2-7; D unclear. The germline V and J ends were trimmed by 3 bases and 5 bases, with 8 bases remaining between them. The CDR3 is 12 amino acids. Germline CDR1 MGHRA, CDR2 YSYEKL. This CDR3 reads CASSHPNDEQYF. CDR3 in DNA: TGCGCCAGCAGCCACCCCAACGACGAGCAGTACTTC.